This entry describes one TCR beta chain. Its binding antigen is unknown. Within one base of it there is no much larger clone, and no base qualities were kept. The data originate from a study of blood T cell repertoires in COVID-19 (dated by TCRdb to about 2020). A note on the overall study: The collaborator samples originated in the United States, Italy and Spain and spanned the acute and convalescent phases of COVID-19. The material from the prospective study consisted of cDNA or gDNA derived from T cells, B-cell-depleted T cells, or PBMCs. Deeply sampled blood TCRbeta repertoires from subjects exposed to, actively infected with, or recovered from COVID-19 were included in the dataset. The repertoires were released in a freely available public database intended as a resource for research on the immune response to SARS-CoV-2. Samples came from the ongoing ImmuneRACE study (first 160 participants) plus 1,254 subjects from 6 global collaborators. Sample metadata almost always included a de-identified subject ID, COVID-19 status, age in years and sex. HLA class I and class II types, where available, came from metadata supplied by the sample provider rather than from assay-based typing. What the authors observed across the whole study: The amount of clinical and demographic metadata varied by source and participant and was provided uncurated.

Participants in the prospective study were enrolled through a virtual design, were aged roughly 18 to 90 years, and lived in roughly 24 United States geographic areas. Cohort assignment in the prospective study relied on participant-reported clinical history from a screening survey and a study questionnaire. Each participant in the prospective study had whole blood, serum and a nasopharyngeal or oropharyngeal swab collected by mobile phlebotomists. Prospective study participants could optionally give additional blood draws and questionnaires over an approximately 2-month period. Before DNA extraction, blood samples from the prospective study were shipped at room temperature or frozen. TCRbeta CDR3 regions were amplified from genomic DNA using the immunoSEQ Assay, a bias-controlled multiplex PCR. In the paper's pipeline: Nucleated cell counts per sample were estimated from amplification of reference gene primers within the assay. To quantify the absolute abundance of each unique TCRbeta CDR3 rearrangement, sequence reads were collapsed and filtered. For each sample, productive Simpson clonality was calculated by taking the square root of Simpson's diversity index across productive rearrangements. The clones in this table, taken by TCRdb from immuneACCESS, are in-frame only. Not every clone is retained; where verified, under half of the shortfall comes from an unresolved V gene, and the cause of the rest is unknown. V and J calls plus clone size are reproduced from that table; the DNA served to infer D and trimming. The sample data list 150,000 to 200,000 clones, and roughly 87% of these were observed just once. The ten largest account for over 0.95% of the sample.

There are 16 amino acids in the CDR3, from cysteine to phenylalanine inclusive. Only the CDR3 part of the read is kept: 48 bases, read in frame from the first base. CDR1 and CDR2 are drawn from the germline V gene: MNHEY, SVGAGI. The junction shows trimming of 4 bases on V and 0 bases on J, plus 14 bases between the germline ends. The V and J genes are TRBV6-5 and TRBJ2-3; the D gene identity is not certain. This sequence was found in a human donor with acute COVID-19. The donor label of this sample is uncertain. Specimen: PBMCs or T cells enriched from blood (not recorded which). At the DNA level, the sequence is TGTGCCAGCAGTTCCCCGTTATCCGGGAGCACAGATACGCAGTATTTT. This yields the protein CASSSPLSGSTDTQYF.